This T cell receptor (beta chain) was recovered during a study of shared clonotypes between healthy human individuals. Across the whole study: A few men and a couple of women, aged 18 to 49, were donors. Study observations and caveats: The sole specimen, blood, was sampled, and tissue repertoires likely differ.

The V end lost 4 bases, the J end lost 7 bases, and 9 bases lay between the germline ends. The CDR3 is 12 amino acids. The germline V gene has CDR1 SGHDT and CDR2 YYEEEE. In the case of this clone: As yet, its antigen is unknown.

CD45RO-negative CD8 cells positively selected for CCR7 made up the naive population, which excluded terminally differentiated effector memory CD45RA+ cells. Deep-level assay runs were performed. Authors' processing steps: ImmunoSEQ gave junction-only sequences without quality scores, so filtering differed. Measured with immunoSEQ multiplex PCR; TCRdb has only the in-frame clones, and not every one. The DNA was the basis for D and trimming; V, J and clone size are from that table. Found here are 2 million or so clones, about 95% of them singletons; the top ten hold about 1.1%. The TCR originated in a man younger than 35 in good health. The J gene is TRBJ2-1, the V gene TRBV5-6, with a tentative D call TRBD1 (6 bases). The sequenced sample was naive CD8+ T cells sorted from blood. The CDR3 nucleotides read TGTGCCAGCAGCGGGGGCCTAAATGAGCAGTTCTTC. The encoded protein is CASSGGLNEQFF.